This T cell receptor beta chain was documented in a study of shared clonotypes between healthy human individuals. Overall study findings and caveats: Investigators expected sequencing depth to affect clonotype sharing among donors.

V lost 3 bases, J lost 4 bases, and 12 bases stayed unmatched. This CDR3 comprises 16 residues. Germline values: CDR1 SGHKS, CDR2 YYEKEE (reference sequence). CD45RO negativity and positive selection for CCR7 defined naive CD8 cells, a population that excluded terminally differentiated effector memory CD45RA+ cells. Profiling relied on immunoSEQ multiplex PCR, and the TCRdb table lists in-frame clones only, not all of them. The data show about 870,000 clones, 80% to 95% seen once. Note on this clone: Its antigen remains unidentified.

The chain carries TRBV5-5 and TRBJ2-7; TRBD1 matches at 8 bases. The sequence was collected from a man aged 25-45 years in good health. Sequencing was done on a sample of naive CD8+ T cells sorted from blood. CDR3 sequence reads: CASSSRGQGPDYEQYF. For the CDR3, the DNA is TGTGCCAGCAGCTCCCGTGGACAGGGACCCGATTACGAGCAGTACTTC.